This T cell receptor (beta chain) was obtained from a study of shared clonotypes between healthy human individuals. The study, taken as a whole, reports: On the whole, naive subsets had larger estimated richness than memory subsets had.

Profiled with immunoSEQ multiplex PCR; TCRdb holds only in-frame clones, not every one. The sample includes more than 600,000 clones, approximately 90% of them seen just once. The junction had 4 bases not matched to a gene; V was cut back by 0 bases and J by 4 bases. This CDR3 comprises 14 residues. Germline V gene sequence: CDR1 GTSNPN, CDR2 SVGIG (reference sequence). In regard to this clone: As yet, its antigen is unknown.

Naive CD8 cells, CD45RO-negative and positively selected for CCR7, excluded terminally differentiated effector memory CD45RA+ cells. Sample: naive CD8+ T cells sorted from blood. V is TRBV30 and J is TRBJ2-7, with TRBD1 matching over 9 bases. The sequence came from a man between 25 and 39 years old in good health. The CDR3 nucleotides are TGTGCCTGGAGTGTACTTGGACAGGGGTACGAGCAGTACTTC. Translating gives CAWSVLGQGYEQYF.